A single sample is the source of the 9 T cell receptor beta chains below, sequenced in a study of shared clonotypes between healthy human individuals. Sequencing used immunoSEQ multiplex PCR; TCRdb keeps in-frame clones, though not all of them. The sample has approximately 470,000 clones, 70% to 85% seen once. Sequenced input: PBMCs. The receptors come from a woman between 40 and 50 years old in good health. Some clones in this sample may be carry-over from other donors' samples.

The chain combines TRBV27 with TRBJ2-2; D is uncertain. The CDR3 runs to 13 residues. Germline V lookup: CDR1 MNHEY, CDR2 SMNVEV (reference sequence). V shed 5 bases and J shed 1 base, with 5 bases lying between them. CDR3 protein: CASSNRNTGELFF. In DNA, the CDR3 is TGTGCCAGCAGTAATAGGAACACCGGGGAGCTGTTTTTT.

V usage is TRBV7-3 and J usage is TRBJ1-1; no firm D call. The CDR3 totals 12 residues. Germline CDR1 SGHTA, CDR2 FQGTGA. V lost 8 bases to trimming and J lost 3 bases, with 10 bases between them. The CDR3 here is CASPRSDTEAFF. In DNA, the CDR3 is TGTGCCAGCCCCCGGAGTGACACTGAAGCTTTCTTT. The whole variable domain, remainder taken from reference TRBV7-3 and TRBJ1-1, is GAGVSQTPSNKVTEKGKYVELRCDPISGHTALYWYRQSLGQGPEFLIYFQGTGAADDSGLPNDRFFAVRPEGSVSTLKIQRTERGDSAVYLCASPRSDTEAFFGQGTRLTVV.

V usage is TRBV6-1 and J usage is TRBJ2-1; D might be TRBD1 (6 bases). Trimming shortened V by 3 bases and J by 7 bases, and 19 bases separated the two germline ends. Germline values: CDR1 MNHNS, CDR2 SASEGT. This CDR3 contains 16 residues. The CDR3 DNA reads as TGTGCCAGCAGTGACCACGCCCCCGGGACAATAAATGAGCAGTTCTTC. It is translated as CASSDHAPGTINEQFF.

This clone occurred many times. The chain links TRBV7-2 to TRBJ1-2; 7 nucleotides agree with TRBD1. V lost 7 bases and J lost 6; bases outside the gene matches: 11. The CDR3 has 14 amino acids. CDR1 SGHTA and CDR2 FQGNSA come from the germline V gene. The CDR3, as DNA: TGTGCCAGCACCATACAGGGGTCGGAGGATGGCTACACCTTC. It codes for CASTIQGSEDGYTF.

The CDR3, as DNA: TGTGCCAGCGAGAGCTCCTACGAGCAGTACTTC. Residues: CASESSYEQYF. V and J are TRBV5-6 and TRBJ2-7; D not resolved. Germline V lookup: CDR1 SGHDT, CDR2 YYEEEE. Trimming removed 7 bases from V and 0 bases from J, with 5 bases in between. There are 11 residues in the CDR3.

The V call is TRBV7-3, the J call TRBJ2-7; D is possibly TRBD2 (6 bases). V lost 5 bases to trimming and J lost 6 bases, with 14 bases between them. CDR1 is SGHTA and CDR2 is FQGTGA in the germline V gene. This CDR3 comprises 13 residues. In nucleotides, the CDR3 is TGTGCCAGCAGCCCCCGGGACTTTAGCGAGCAGTACTTC. It encodes CASSPRDFSEQYF.

This chain links TRBV5-1 with TRBJ2-7, with TRBD1 identical over 7 bases. Germline CDR1 and CDR2: SGHRS and YFSETQ. V was pared by 5 bases and J by 0 bases, with 5 bases of the junction left unmatched. The CDR3 length is 14 residues. This chain's CDR3 is CASRLAGGSYEQYF. The CDR3 DNA sequence: TGCGCCAGCAGGTTAGCAGGGGGCTCCTACGAGCAGTACTTC.

This chain uses TRBV7-6 with TRBJ2-1, with TRBD2 matching 8 bases. This CDR3 is built from 15 residues. Germline CDR1 and CDR2: SGHVS and FNYEAQ. V was clipped by 1 base and J by 8 bases; unmatched bases: 7. CDR3 sequence reads: CASSLVAGGLHEQFF. The CDR3 bases are TGTGCCAGCAGCTTAGTGGCGGGAGGTCTCCATGAGCAGTTCTTC.

Of note for this clone: This likely traces to a read error, being one base from a far larger clone. Distinct nucleotide sequences in the sample also encode this CDR3. The V and J genes are TRBV6-5 and TRBJ2-7, with TRBD2 identical over 7 bases. Germline CDR1 reads MNHEY; CDR2 reads SVGAGI. The CDR3 is made up of 16 amino acids. Losses at the gene ends were 2 bases for V and 0 bases for J; bases not matched to a gene: 7. CDR3 bases: TGTGCCAGCAGTTACGGGACCCCGGGGGGCTCCTACGAGCAGTACTTC. It codes for CASSYGTPGGSYEQYF.